This TCR beta chain was retrieved from a study of blood T cells in healthy people across ages. For the second PCR, which ran for about 6 to 11 cycles, a sample-barcoded 5' primer and a J-beta primer mix were used. From the 5' RACE reads, TCRdb called clonotypes with MiXCR, one entry per CDR3 protein. The table includes some 370,000 distinct CDR3 sequences, roughly half detected once. In each sample, at least 6.5 million PBMCs were isolated. The CDR3 length is 16 residues. CDR1 and CDR2 (germline): LNHNV, YYDKDF (reference sequence). Trimming removed 6 bases from V and 0 bases from J, with 15 bases in between.

This sequence originates from a man aged 60 to 69 in good health. The material sequenced was blood. The V and J genes are TRBV15 and TRBJ1-5, with D perhaps TRBD1 (5 bases). CDR3 nucleotide sequence: TGTGCCACCAGTGGGAGAGGGGCTAATAGCAATCAGCCCCAGCATTTT. Its protein product is CATSGRGANSNQPQHF.